This T cell receptor (beta chain) was observed in a study of cytomegalovirus exposure and HLA in healthy donors. The wider study: The same platform as the 650 to 700 first-cohort repertoires was used for the roughly 130 validation repertoires, a later analysis reported.

Sequencing was performed with immunoSEQ multiplex PCR; in TCRdb, only in-frame clones are kept and a portion is missing. Of roughly 49,000 clones in the sample, 90% to 95% were seen once. The V segment lost 7 bases and the J segment 2 bases; nucleotides outside the gene matches: 8. CDR1 and CDR2 from the germline V gene are MNHEY and SVGAGI. The CDR3 spans 15 residues. Study-level findings and limits: The authors confirmed in vitro that a few CMV-associated chains were specific for CMV antigens.

Notes on this clone: Its antigen is unknown.

This sequence was found in a woman between 18 and 29 years old in good health and CMV-seropositive. V and J are TRBV6-5 and TRBJ2-7; 10 nucleotides align to TRBD2. Sequencing was carried out using PBMCs. CDR3 DNA: TGTGCCAGCAAGCCCCGGACTAGCGGTACCTACGAGCAGTACTTC. This codes for CASKPRTSGTYEQYF.